The 27 T cell receptor beta chains presented below share a single source sample, sequenced in a study of blood T cells in healthy people across ages. The use of a sample-barcoded 5' primer and a J-beta primer mix characterized a second PCR of 7 to 11 cycles. MiXCR, run by TCRdb on the 5' RACE reads, gives a single entry per CDR3 protein. The sample has roughly 800,000 distinct CDR3 sequences, around 25% seen once. The same data also contributed to another study, on T cells of mothers and their children.

The sequenced sample consisted of blood. Receptors were obtained from a boy aged 10-17 years in good health.

The rearrangement joins TRBV20-1 to TRBJ2-6; D is ambiguous. The CDR3 has 15 amino acids. V was pared by 1 base and J by 0 bases, with 7 bases between. CDR1 DFQATT and CDR2 SNEGSKA come from the germline V gene (reference sequence). CDR3 loop: CSARAGSSGANVLTF. In DNA, the CDR3 is TGCAGTGCTAGAGCCGGTTCCTCTGGGGCCAACGTCCTGACTTTC.

This chain connects TRBV6-2 or TRBV6-3 to TRBJ1-3; 7 bases align to TRBD1. CDR1 MNHEY and CDR2 SVGEGT come from the germline V gene. The CDR3 runs 14 residues. Trimming removed 6 bases from V and 2 bases from J; junction bases left unmatched: 4. CDR3 residues: CASRRQGPGNTIYF. CDR3 nucleotide sequence: TGTGCCAGCAGACGACAGGGACCTGGAAACACCATATATTTT.

This clonotype came up a few times. The CDR3 here is CASSPFRDYGYTF. The CDR3 nucleotides read TGTGCCAGCAGTCCGTTCCGGGACTATGGCTACACCTTC. The chain combines TRBV27 with TRBJ1-2; D remains unclear. Trimming removed 5 bases at V and 3 bases at J, with 10 bases between. Per the germline V gene, CDR1 is MNHEY and CDR2 is SMNVEV (reference sequence). The CDR3 extends over 13 amino acids.

This clonotype turned up a few times. The chain links TRBV29-1 to TRBJ2-1; tentatively, D is TRBD1 (5 bases). Near its end, the DNA agrees better with TRBJ2-7, so the J call may be wrong. There are 12 residues in the CDR3. Germline lookup yields CDR1 SQVTM and CDR2 ANQGSEA. CDR3 coding DNA: TGCAGCGTCCAGGGCTCCTCCTACGAGCAGTACTTC. This codes for CSVQGSSYEQYF.

The chain combines TRBV12-3 or TRBV12-4 with TRBJ2-5, with 8 bases identical to TRBD2. The J call may be wrong; the DNA end is better matched by TRBJ2-1. The CDR3 is made up of 16 amino acids. As DNA, the CDR3 is TGTGCCAGCAGTTTAGTTGGGCTAGCGGGTTACAATGAGCAGTTCTTC. It translates to CASSLVGLAGYNEQFF.

This clonotype was detected only a few times. CDR3 in DNA: TGTGCCAGCAGTGAAGTTTGGACAGGGGAATCCACAGATACGCAGTATTTT. Amino acid sequence: CASSEVWTGESTDTQYF. This chain links TRBV6-1 with TRBJ2-3; TRBD1 agrees at 9 bases. Per germline, CDR1 MNHNS and CDR2 SASEGT. Germline trimming cut 1 base from V and 2 bases from J; bases unmatched to any gene: 7. This CDR3 is 17 amino acids long.

This clonotype has a handful of counts. This chain links TRBV28 with TRBJ2-7; TRBD1 matches 11 bases. Unmatched junction bases numbered 12, after V lost 5 bases and J lost 9 bases. The CDR3 spans 15 residues. CDR1 is MDHEN and CDR2 is SYDVKM in the germline V gene. CDR3 amino acids: CASSLQPGQGVGQYF. CDR3 DNA sequence: TGTGCCAGCAGTCTACAACCGGGACAGGGGGTGGGGCAGTACTTC.

This clonotype was seen more than once but under ten times. CDR3 loop: CASSLRLAGNYEQYF. CDR3 DNA sequence: TGTGCCAGCAGTCTCCGACTAGCGGGGAACTACGAGCAGTACTTC. The chain joins TRBV27 to TRBJ2-1, with 11 nucleotides matching TRBD2. The J call is in doubt because the DNA end fits TRBJ2-7 better. The CDR3 has 15 amino acids. The germline V gene has CDR1 MNHEY and CDR2 SMNVEV (reference sequence).

The chain couples TRBV28 to TRBJ2-7; TRBD2 agrees at 8 bases. Germline CDR1 MDHEN, CDR2 SYDVKM. V lost 4 bases, J lost 5 bases, and 4 bases stayed unmatched. There are 13 residues in the CDR3. Written as DNA, the CDR3 is TGTGCCAGCAGTTCTCCCGGGGGGGACGAGCAGTACTTC. Its translation: CASSSPGGDEQYF.

This sequence joins TRBV20-1 and TRBJ1-2, with no clear D. This CDR3 has 14 residues. V lost 3 bases and J 3 bases, leaving 14 bases between the germline ends. Germline V gene data show CDR1 as DFQATT and CDR2 as SNEGSKA (reference sequence). CDR3 in amino acids: CSARPRSNDYGYTF. The CDR3 coding sequence is TGCAGTGCTAGGCCGAGGTCGAACGACTATGGCTACACCTTC.

This clonotype was picked up a small number of times. The genes are TRBV27 and TRBJ2-5; D is unclear. There are 13 residues in the CDR3. Trimming took off 3 bases at V and 6 bases at J, with 11 bases between the two ends. From germline, CDR1 is MNHEY and CDR2 SMNVEV (reference sequence). The CDR3 nucleotides are TGTGCCAGCAGTTTTGACGGTTTAAAGACCCAGTACTTC. It encodes CASSFDGLKTQYF.

Comment on this clonotype: An end of the junction differs from the germline gene, which may be a read error. The chain carries TRBV4-3 and TRBJ2-7, with D perhaps assigned TRBD1 or TRBD2 (5 bases each). The germline gives CDR1 LGHNA, CDR2 YSLEER. The CDR3 totals 16 residues. The CDR3 bases are TGCGCCAGCAGCCAAGATCCGGACATGGAGTTGGGGGAGCAGCACTTC. This translates into CASSQDPDMELGEQHF.

This rearrangement joins TRBV20-1 to TRBJ2-5; 14 bases map to TRBD2. The end of the DNA aligns better with TRBJ2-7, so the J call may be wrong. The germline V gene encodes CDR1 DFQATT and CDR2 SNEGSKA (reference sequence). There are 15 residues in the CDR3. The DNA for the CDR3 is TGCAGTGCTAGAGGGGGACTAGCGGGAGCCTACGAGCAGTACTTC. Protein sequence: CSARGGLAGAYEQYF.

J is TRBJ1-4 and V is TRBV5-1, with no clear D. V dropped 7 bases and J dropped 8 bases, with 18 bases sitting between them. The germline gives CDR1 SGHRS, CDR2 YFSETQ. This CDR3 comprises 14 residues. The CDR3: CASQPDREGEKLFF. In nucleotides, the CDR3 is TGCGCCAGCCAACCCGACCGGGAGGGCGAAAAACTGTTTTTT.

This clonotype was picked up a small number of times. The chain carries TRBV7-3 and TRBJ2-3, with D perhaps matching TRBD1 (6 bases). Germline CDR1 is SGHTA and CDR2 is FQGTGA. The CDR3 is 14 amino acids. V lost 5 bases to trimming and J lost 4 bases, with 13 bases between them. The CDR3 DNA reads as TGTGCCAGCAGCCATACAGGGTCGGCAGATACGCAGTATTTT. Translation: CASSHTGSADTQYF. The full variable domain, rest sourced from reference TRBV7-3 and TRBJ2-3, is GAGVSQTPSNKVTEKGKYVELRCDPISGHTALYWYRQSLGQGPEFLIYFQGTGAADDSGLPNDRFFAVRPEGSVSTLKIQRTERGDSAVYLCASSHTGSADTQYFGPGTRLTVL.

This clonotype was seen only a few times. This rearrangement joins TRBV28 to TRBJ2-5, with a tentative D call TRBD1 (6 bases). The J call is doubtful: the DNA matches TRBJ2-7 better. The CDR3 sequence is 13 residues long. Germline CDR1 reads MDHEN; CDR2 reads SYDVKM. The CDR3 loop is CASSRHRACEQYF. CDR3 nucleotides: TGTGCCAGCAGCCGACACAGGGCCTGCGAGCAGTACTTC.

The gene calls are TRBV4-3 and TRBJ2-7, with 8 bases identical to TRBD1. The CDR3 extends over 15 amino acids. Germline CDR1 reads LGHNA; CDR2 reads YSLEER. J lost 0 bases, V lost 5 bases, and 6 bases had no gene match. The CDR3 bases are TGCGCCAGCAGCGGGGGGACAGGCCCCTCCTACGAGCAGTACTTC. It specifies CASSGGTGPSYEQYF.

In its sample, this clonotype was seen a few times. The chain employs TRBV7-8 and TRBJ1-1; a possible D gene is TRBD1 (5 bases). The CDR3 is 15 residues long. V was shortened by 3 bases and J by 0 bases, with 11 bases between the two germline ends. Germline V gene data show CDR1 as SGHVS and CDR2 as FQNEAQ. The CDR3 region is CASSFLDRLNTEAFF. The CDR3 region has the DNA TGTGCCAGCAGCTTCCTCGACAGACTGAACACTGAAGCTTTCTTT.

V and J are TRBV9 and TRBJ2-7, with 7 bases aligning to TRBD1. V was clipped by 1 base and J by 2 bases; unmatched bases: 6. This CDR3 has 15 amino acids. Germline-derived CDR1 and CDR2 are SGDLS and YYNGEE. CDR3 sequence reads: CASSVSPDRTYEQYF. The CDR3 DNA sequence: TGTGCCAGCAGCGTATCCCCGGACAGGACCTACGAGCAGTACTTC.

This clonotype was detected ten times or more. The chain joins TRBV5-1 to TRBJ2-5; tentative D call: TRBD1 (6 bases). This CDR3 contains 14 residues. V lost 0 bases, J lost 4 bases, and 10 bases lay in between. Germline-derived CDR1 and CDR2 are SGHRS and YFSETQ. CDR3 region: CASSLAGTRETQYF. CDR3 sequence (DNA): TGCGCCAGCAGCTTGGCCGGGACACGAGAGACCCAGTACTTC.

This clonotype was found a few times. This chain connects TRBV20-1 to TRBJ1-4; D gene ambiguous. The germline gives CDR1 DFQATT, CDR2 SNEGSKA (reference sequence). The ends were cut back, 4 bases at V and 3 bases at J, with 9 bases in the middle. The length of the CDR3 is 13 residues. CDR3 amino acids: CSAMGSPNEKLFF. In nucleotides, the CDR3 is TGCAGTGCTATGGGAAGTCCTAATGAAAAACTGTTTTTT.

This clonotype was seen only a few times. This chain links TRBV4-3 with TRBJ2-3; D is uncertain. CDR1 and CDR2 from the germline V gene are LGHNA and YSLEER. Trimming cost V 0 bases and J 3 bases, with 10 bases left between them. The CDR3 totals 15 residues. The CDR3 is CASSQEKGRTDTQYF. As DNA, the CDR3 is TGCGCCAGCAGCCAAGAGAAGGGCAGAACAGATACGCAGTATTTT.

The genes are TRBV6-8 and TRBJ2-5, with D possibly TRBD2 on 6 matching bases. Germline V CDR1 and CDR2: MNHGY, SAAAGT. The CDR3 runs to 14 residues. Trimming stripped 4 bases from V and 5 bases from J, with 14 bases between. This CDR3 reads CASSSAGLTETQYF. The CDR3 DNA reads TGTGCCAGCAGTTCTGCGGGACTCACGGAGACCCAGTACTTC.

V and J are TRBV6-5 and TRBJ1-1; TRBD1 matches at 7 bases. Trimming cost V 6 bases and J 3 bases; bases outside gene matches: 10. Germline CDR1 MNHEY, CDR2 SVGAGI. The CDR3 is 15 residues long. The CDR3 here is CASSGQAQRHTEAFF. The CDR3 DNA sequence: TGTGCCAGCAGCGGACAGGCCCAACGGCACACTGAAGCTTTCTTT.

The chain combines TRBV15 with TRBJ2-5; D not resolved. This CDR3 is 14 amino acids long. The V gene's germline CDR1 is LNHNV and CDR2 YYDKDF (reference sequence). V was pared by 5 bases and J by 2 bases, with 12 bases between. The CDR3 DNA follows: TGTGCCACCAGCTCTCGTCTGGGGCAAGAGACCCAGTACTTC. Its protein product is CATSSRLGQETQYF.

Turning to this clonotype: Mismatch with germline at one junction end may stem from a read error. The CDR3 DNA reads TGCAGCGTTGAAGGTCAGGATTATGGCTGCACCTTC. This translates into CSVEGQDYGCTF. The chain has TRBV29-1 and TRBJ1-2; no firm D call. The CDR3 has 12 amino acids. Germline lookup yields CDR1 SQVTM and CDR2 ANQGSEA.

About this clonotype itself: Here the CDR3 omits its conserved ending phenylalanine or tryptophan, so a read error is the likely source. The V and J genes are TRBV6-2 or TRBV6-3 and TRBJ1-1; TRBD1 might be the D (6 bases). CDR1 and CDR2 (germline): MNHEY, SVGEGT. This CDR3 has 12 residues. The germline V and J ends were trimmed by 5 bases and 6 bases, with 10 bases remaining between them. CDR3 DNA sequence: TGTGCCAGCAGTAGGGGGAAGGCTGAAGCTTTCCTT. It specifies CASSRGKAEAFL.